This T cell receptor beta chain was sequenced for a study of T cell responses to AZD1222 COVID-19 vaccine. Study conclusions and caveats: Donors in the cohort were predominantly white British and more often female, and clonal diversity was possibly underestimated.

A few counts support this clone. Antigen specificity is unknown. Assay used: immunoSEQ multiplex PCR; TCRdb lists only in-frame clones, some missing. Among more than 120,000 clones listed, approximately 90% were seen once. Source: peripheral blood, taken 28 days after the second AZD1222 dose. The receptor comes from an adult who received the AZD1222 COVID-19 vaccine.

The CDR3 sequence is CASRGQGRGTEAFF. CDR3 bases: TGCGCCAGCAGAGGACAGGGGCGCGGGACTGAAGCTTTCTTT. The chain joins TRBV10-2 to TRBJ1-1; 9 bases fit TRBD1. The length of the CDR3 is 14 residues. Germline loops: CDR1 WSHSY, CDR2 SAAADI. V was pared by 6 bases and J by 5 bases, with 7 bases of the junction left unmatched.